The 16 T cell receptor beta chains listed next were all sequenced from one sample in a study of immune evolution from preneoplasia to lung adenocarcinoma. Libraries were prepared by immunoSEQ multiplex PCR; TCRdb keeps only in-frame clonotypes and omits some of them. The sample lists 30,000 to 45,000 clones; 74% were seen once. The sequenced sample consisted of FFPE invasive lung adenocarcinoma tissue. These receptors were collected from a person aged 55 to 70 with lung adenocarcinoma.

This clone is deemed medium-sized. The V gene is TRBV19, the J gene TRBJ2-7; 9 nucleotides align to TRBD2. The CDR3 consists of 15 residues. The germline V gene has CDR1 LNHDA and CDR2 SQIVND (reference sequence). The V gene end was trimmed by 9 bases and the J gene end by 0 bases; junction bases not matched to a gene: 9. The CDR3 is CASSRASGASYEQYF. The CDR3, as DNA: TGTGCCAGCTCAAGGGCTAGCGGGGCCTCCTACGAGCAGTACTTC.

The chain joins TRBV5-4 to TRBJ2-6, with 7 bases aligning to TRBD2. The V gene end was trimmed by 4 bases and the J gene end by 0 bases; junction bases not matched to a gene: 10. CDR1 is SGHNT, CDR2 YYREEE, per germline (reference sequence). The CDR3 length is 18 residues. The CDR3 DNA reads as TGTGCCAGCAGCCGTGGGTTAGCGGGCCCCTCTGGGGCCAACGTCCTGACTTTC. It codes for CASSRGLAGPSGANVLTF.

The V call is TRBV9, the J call TRBJ1-1; D gene ambiguous. CDR3 size: 13 residues. Per the germline V gene, CDR1 is SGDLS and CDR2 is YYNGEE. V was cut by 0 bases and J by 1 base, with 4 bases left in between. The CDR3 DNA sequence: TGTGCCAGCAGCGTAGGGACGAACACTGAAGCTTTCTTT. This gives the protein CASSVGTNTEAFF.

The V call is TRBV9, the J call TRBJ2-3; 9 nucleotides match TRBD1. Germline CDR1 and CDR2: SGDLS and YYNGEE. The CDR3 is made up of 14 amino acids. Germline trimming cut 4 bases from V and 4 bases from J; bases unmatched to any gene: 4. CDR3 sequence reads: CASSNRDRADTQYF. The CDR3 DNA follows: TGTGCCAGCAGCAATCGGGACAGGGCAGATACGCAGTATTTT.

The chain couples TRBV5-5 to TRBJ2-2; no clear D. Trimming took off 4 bases at V and 1 base at J, with 5 bases between the two ends. This CDR3 comprises 13 residues. Germline V lookup: CDR1 SGHKS, CDR2 YYEKEE (reference sequence). CDR3 DNA sequence: TGTGCCAGCAGCCACAGGAACACCGGGGAGCTGTTTTTT. Translation gives CASSHRNTGELFF.

V usage is TRBV4-1 and J usage is TRBJ2-6, with 8 bases lining up with TRBD2. The V gene end was trimmed by 6 bases and the J gene end by 1 base; junction bases not matched to a gene: 8. CDR1 is MGHRA, CDR2 YSYEKL, per germline. This CDR3 region has 17 residues. CDR3 DNA: TGCGCCAGCAGGAGACTAGCGCAGGGGTCTGGGGCCAACGTCCTGACTTTC. Translating it yields CASRRLAQGSGANVLTF.

This chain links TRBV18 with TRBJ1-5; a weak D match, TRBD1 (5 bases). In germline, CDR1 is KGHSH, CDR2 LQKENI. The CDR3 loop spans 14 amino acids. Trimming shortened V by 2 bases and J by 9 bases, and 14 bases separated the two germline ends. In DNA, the CDR3 is TGTGCCAGCTCACCAGGGGACCGCGATGGGCCCCAGCATTTT. Translation gives CASSPGDRDGPQHF.

The V and J genes are TRBV6-1 and TRBJ1-5; unclear D gene. Trimming shortened V by 5 bases and J by 3 bases, and 8 bases separated the two germline ends. The CDR3 has 13 amino acids. Germline V gives CDR1 MNHNS, CDR2 SASEGT. In DNA, the CDR3 is TGTGCCAGCAGTCCTCGGGACAATCAGCCCCAGCATTTT. Its protein product is CASSPRDNQPQHF.

V gene TRBV5-6 combines with J gene TRBJ1-2, with 8 positions matching TRBD1. The CDR3 sequence is 13 residues long. Trimming removed 4 bases from V and 8 bases from J; junction bases left unmatched: 7. Germline-derived CDR1 and CDR2 are SGHDT and YYEEEE. The CDR3 sequence is CASSPDRAYGYTF. The CDR3 nucleotides read TGTGCCAGCAGCCCGGACAGGGCTTACGGCTACACCTTC. Together with reference TRBV5-6 and TRBJ1-2, the CDR3 gives the full variable domain: DAGVTQSPTHLIKTRGQQVTLRCSPKSGHDTVSWYQQALGQGPQFIFQYYEEEERQRGNFPDRFSGHQFPNYSSELNVNALLLGDSALYLCASSPDRAYGYTFGSGTRLTVV.

The chain uses TRBV6-6 and TRBJ2-2; 7 bases are a match to TRBD2. The CDR3 has 14 amino acids. Germline assignment: CDR1 MNHNY and CDR2 SVGAGI (reference sequence). V dropped 0 bases and J dropped 6; count of bases not matched to a gene: 1. The CDR3 nucleotides read TGTGCCAGCAGTTACTCGGCGGGGGCCGGGGAGCTGTTTTTT. Translation: CASSYSAGAGELFF.

This clone was picked up a small number of times. An end of the junction differs from the germline gene, which may be a read error. V gene TRBV28 combines with J gene TRBJ1-2; D may be TRBD1 (6 bases). Germline CDR1 MDHEN, CDR2 SYDVKM. CDR3 length: 11 residues. CDR3 loop: CASSRLGTTTF. The DNA for the CDR3 is TGTGCCAGCAGTCGCCTCGGGACAACTACTTTC.

The chain recombines TRBV28 with TRBJ1-2; a possible D gene is TRBD1 (5 bases). Trimming shortened V by 7 bases and J by 8 bases, and 29 bases separated the two germline ends. CDR1 and CDR2 (germline): MDHEN, SYDVKM. The CDR3 is made up of 17 amino acids. DNA for the CDR3: TGTGCCAGCAAAACCACCCGGGCGTTGGGGGTGAGAGGCGGCTACACCTTC. It translates to CASKTTRALGVRGGYTF.

This clone appeared a single time. The CDR3 DNA is TGTGCCAGCAGCTTAGGATCGGGGGTAGGAGGAAACACCATATATTTT. It specifies CASSLGSGVGGNTIYF. The chain is built from TRBV7-6 and TRBJ1-3; a possible D gene is TRBD1 (5 bases). Trimming cost V 1 base and J 4 bases, with 14 bases left between them. The CDR3 sequence is 16 residues long. Germline V gene sequence: CDR1 SGHVS, CDR2 FNYEAQ.

The table lists this clone with a few counts. The CDR3 loop is CASSKDRGGETQYF. The CDR3 nucleotides read TGTGCCAGCAGCAAGGACAGGGGAGGGGAGACCCAGTACTTC. The chain has TRBV5-4 and TRBJ2-5, with 9 bases lining up with TRBD1. V lost 4 bases, J lost 5 bases, and 6 bases stayed unmatched. The germline gives CDR1 SGHNT, CDR2 YYREEE (reference sequence). This CDR3 is 14 amino acids long.

This chain uses TRBV5-1 with TRBJ1-1; TRBD1 is a possible D gene (6 bases). There are 15 residues in the CDR3. Deletions cut 1 base from V and 5 bases from J, with 15 bases between. Germline CDR1 SGHRS, CDR2 YFSETQ. CDR3 in amino acids: CASSLMTSGETEAFF. In DNA, the CDR3 is TGCGCCAGCAGCTTGATGACATCAGGGGAGACTGAAGCTTTCTTT.

The V call is TRBV5-1, the J call TRBJ2-5; possible D gene TRBD1, 6 bases. The CDR3 contains 15 residues. The germline CDR1 and CDR2 sequences are SGHRS and YFSETQ. The V gene lost 0 bases and the J gene lost 2 bases, with 11 bases spanning the gap. The DNA for the CDR3 is TGCGCCAGCAGCTTGGCTACCGGGACACAAGAGACCCAGTACTTC. The encoded protein is CASSLATGTQETQYF.